The 12 T cell receptor beta chains presented below share a single source sample, sequenced in a study of CD8+ T cells in alopecia areata. After isolation, RNA underwent reverse transcription to generate cDNA as the sequencing template. The data were produced by immunoSEQ multiplex PCR, yet TCRdb's version contains in-frame clones alone and is incomplete. The table has 200,000 to 250,000 clones, around 65% seen once. Treatment specified: oral pan-JAK inhibitor, 5-10 mg twice daily. Material: CD4+ T cells sorted from blood, obtained at week 4, from a patient treated with tofacitinib. The receptors were gathered from a human donor with alopecia areata.

This clone was observed a few times. The chain is built from TRBV29-1 and TRBJ1-5; tentative D call: TRBD1 (6 bases). Per germline, CDR1 SQVTM and CDR2 ANQGSEA. The V gene lost 6 bases and the J gene lost 4 bases, with 13 bases spanning the gap. The CDR3 consists of 13 residues. The CDR3 protein is CSVRDNWNQPQHF. The DNA for the CDR3 is TGCAGCGTGCGGGACAATTGGAATCAGCCCCAGCATTTT.

CDR3 region: CSAGQDSSGANVLTF. The DNA for the CDR3 is TGCAGCGCCGGACAGGACAGCTCTGGGGCCAACGTCCTGACTTTC. V is TRBV29-1 and J is TRBJ2-6; TRBD1 matches at 7 bases. The CDR3 contains 15 residues. J gave up 0 bases and V 7 bases, and 6 bases lay outside the gene matches. Germline CDR1 is SQVTM and CDR2 is ANQGSEA.

A few counts support this clone. The chain employs TRBV6-6 and TRBJ1-1, with D possibly being TRBD1 (5 bases). This CDR3 is built from 12 residues. V was clipped by 5 bases and J by 7 bases, with 11 bases between them. Per the germline V gene, CDR1 is MNHNY and CDR2 is SVGAGI (reference sequence). The CDR3 DNA reads TGTGCCAGCAGTCCTTTTAGGGGTGAAGCTTTCTTT. Its translation is CASSPFRGEAFF.

This clone occurred once. For the CDR3, the DNA is TGTGCCAGCAGCCCCCGCGCAGATTCGAACACTGAAGCTTTCTTT. It yields the protein CASSPRADSNTEAFF. V usage is TRBV7-2 and J usage is TRBJ1-1; D ambiguous. Per germline, CDR1 SGHTA and CDR2 FQGNSA. Trimming removed 5 bases from V and 1 base from J, with 14 bases in between. The CDR3 sequence is 15 residues long.

This clone has only a few counts. J is TRBJ1-6 and V is TRBV2; D may be TRBD1 (5 bases). Germline V gives CDR1 SNHLY, CDR2 FYNNEI. There are 15 residues in the CDR3. Trimming shortened V by 8 bases and J by 7 bases, and 18 bases separated the two germline ends. The CDR3 loop is CASYFEGQGNSPLHF. CDR3 nucleotide sequence: TGTGCCAGCTACTTTGAGGGGCAGGGAAATTCACCCCTCCACTTT.

This clone appeared a single time. This rearrangement joins TRBV25-1 to TRBJ1-2; 7 positions agree with TRBD1. V lost 6 bases to trimming and J lost 7 bases; unmatched junction nucleotides: 11. This CDR3 region has 14 residues. CDR1 MGHDK and CDR2 SYGVNS come from the germline V gene. The CDR3 coding sequence is TGTGCCAGCAGCGCTTTCCGGGACAGAGGTGGCTACACCTTC. This translates into CASSAFRDRGGYTF.

This rearrangement joins TRBV4-1 to TRBJ1-4; D perhaps matches TRBD1 (6 bases). The germline CDR1 and CDR2 sequences are MGHRA and YSYEKL. V was clipped by 1 base and J by 4 bases, with 7 bases between them. The CDR3 contains 14 residues. CDR3 sequence reads: CASSQVGHNEKLFF. DNA of the CDR3: TGCGCCAGCAGCCAAGTGGGACATAATGAAAAACTGTTTTTT.

The chain employs TRBV5-6 and TRBJ2-6; TRBD1 aligns across 8 bases. This CDR3 has 19 amino acids. Germline V lookup: CDR1 SGHDT, CDR2 YYEEEE. After removal of 1 base from V and 0 bases from J, the junction contained 9 bases not matched to a gene. CDR3 in amino acids: CASSLRQGLYFSGANVLTF. Written as DNA, the CDR3 is TGTGCCAGCAGCTTGAGACAGGGGCTATACTTCTCTGGGGCCAACGTCCTGACTTTC.

The chain combines TRBV5-1 with TRBJ2-5; D is undetermined. Germline V gene data show CDR1 as SGHRS and CDR2 as YFSETQ. This CDR3 is built from 13 residues. V was cut by 4 bases and J by 2 bases, with 9 bases left in between. CDR3 residues: CASSLTTQETQYF. The CDR3 DNA follows: TGCGCCAGCAGCCTTACTACGCAAGAGACCCAGTACTTC.

Only one count was recorded for this clone. As DNA, the CDR3 is TGTGCCTGGAGTAGCCCCTATGGCTACACCTTC. Translating it yields CAWSSPYGYTF. The rearrangement joins TRBV30 to TRBJ1-2; D gene ambiguous. The CDR3 runs 11 residues. V shed 2 bases and J shed 4 bases, with 5 bases lying between them. The germline CDR1 and CDR2 sequences are GTSNPN and SVGIG (reference sequence).

This chain connects TRBV29-1 to TRBJ1-2; no definite D call. The CDR3 loop spans 15 amino acids. Germline CDR1 and CDR2: SQVTM and ANQGSEA. Between the trimmed V and J ends, which lost 0 bases and 4 bases, there was a span of 15 bases. The CDR3 loop is CSVEDSSSLGYGYTF. The CDR3 coding sequence is TGCAGCGTTGAAGATTCGTCTTCCCTGGGCTATGGCTACACCTTC.

The chain recombines TRBV4-1 with TRBJ2-3; D is undetermined. V dropped 3 bases and J dropped 4 bases, with 8 bases sitting between them. CDR1 and CDR2 from the germline V gene are MGHRA and YSYEKL. The CDR3 has 13 amino acids. This CDR3 reads CASSHLFADTQYF. CDR3 bases: TGCGCCAGCAGCCACCTATTCGCAGATACGCAGTATTTT.